This T cell receptor (beta chain) is from a study of T cell clonality in common variable immunodeficiency. Regarding the study as a whole: Reportedly, TCR beta sequences from common variable immunodeficiency showed fewer deletions and N-nucleotide insertions. Fewer TCRbeta clones were shared among CVID subjects than controls. CVID subjects had higher TCRbeta clonality than healthy controls, most marked in about a third.

Patients and controls were mostly of Caucasian heritage. All CVID subjects were on immunoglobulin replacement for at least one year. As to this clone: What it binds is not known. The CDR3 end is not reached by the read, which stops 3 residues before it; the germline J gene fills it in.

After removal of 4 bases from V and 2 bases from J, the junction contained 3 bases not matched to a gene. This CDR3 is built from 15 residues. Germline CDR1 MNHEY, CDR2 SVGEGT. Data came from immunoSEQ multiplex PCR; TCRdb stores just in-frame clones and leaves some out. The table lists 15,000 to 17,000 clones. The TCR originated in a human donor with common variable immunodeficiency. The specimen was peripheral blood mononuclear cells. The V gene is TRBV6-2 or TRBV6-3, the J gene TRBJ1-5, with 9 bases lining up with TRBD1. The CDR3 protein is CASSSTGGGNQPQHF. The CDR3 DNA, read in part, is TGTGCCAGCAGTTCTACAGGGGGCGGCAATCAGCCC.